This T cell receptor beta chain was identified during a study of cytomegalovirus exposure and HLA in healthy donors. The study's findings and limits: Under in vitro conditions, a few CMV-associated chains were confirmed as specific for CMV antigens. A later analysis found that most CMV-associated TCR beta chains appeared HLA-restricted. High specificity and sensitivity for cytomegalovirus status were reported for the classifier.

Unrecorded immune exposure was likely among donors, who were nominally healthy when sampled. The germline V and J ends were trimmed by 4 bases and 4 bases, with 19 bases remaining between them. CDR1 and CDR2 (germline): MDHEN, SYDVKM. There are 16 residues in the CDR3. This clone was seen a single time. The antigen remains undetermined. PCR employed 60 Vbeta and 13 Jbeta primers. Assay: immunoSEQ multiplex PCR; the TCRdb copy retains only in-frame clones and omits some. This sample yields roughly 140,000 clones, of which around 60% are seen a single time; roughly 7% belongs to the top ten. This clonotype was obtained from a woman aged 60 to 75 in good health and CMV-seropositive. The sample consisted of PBMCs. The chain couples TRBV28 to TRBJ1-2; D is ambiguous. Written as DNA, the CDR3 is TGTGCCAGCAGTTCTACATACAGCTCATCTTTCTATGGCTACACCTTC. It encodes CASSSTYSSSFYGYTF.